This entry lists 15 T cell receptor beta chains sequenced from one sample in a study of HIV-infected patients and healthy controls. Alpha and beta constant-region primers primed reverse transcription of about 500 ng RNA. Each of the alpha and beta chains got its own library through chain-specific third strand synthesis with indices. TCRdb itself ran the 5' RACE reads through MiXCR, one entry per CDR3 protein. The data contain about 5,500 distinct CDR3 sequences, about 8.2% of them singletons. No cell fractionation was done, so the repertoire covers all unsorted peripheral blood T cells. Sequencing was performed on blood, taken before antiretroviral therapy. Receptors were obtained from an adult with HIV infection.

This clonotype was recorded only once. The gene calls are TRBV9 and TRBJ1-4; D remains unclear. This CDR3 is 15 amino acids long. The ends were cut back, 4 bases at V and 2 bases at J, with 12 bases in the middle. Germline CDR1 and CDR2: SGDLS and YYNGEE. CDR3 coding DNA: TGTGCCAGCAGCCCGCGCGAGGGTACTAATGAAAAACTGTTTTTT. Protein: CASSPREGTNEKLFF.

V is TRBV27 and J is TRBJ1-1; D is ambiguous. Germline V gene data show CDR1 as MNHEY and CDR2 as SMNVEV (reference sequence). The CDR3 consists of 14 residues. The V end was cut by 1 base, the J end by 1 base, with 7 bases between. The chain's CDR3 is CASSLFVGNTEAFF. DNA for the CDR3: TGTGCCAGCAGTTTATTCGTCGGGAACACTGAAGCTTTCTTT.

This clonotype was picked up many times. The CDR3 reads CASRLAGGTDTQYF. The DNA of the CDR3 is TGTGCCAGCCGCCTAGCGGGCGGCACAGATACGCAGTATTTT. The chain combines TRBV13 with TRBJ2-3; TRBD2 matches 8 bases. Germline V CDR1 and CDR2: PRHDT, FYEKMQ (reference sequence). This CDR3 is 14 amino acids long. The ends lost 8 bases at V and 1 base at J; junction bases unmatched: 5.

This clonotype was recorded many times. The chain has TRBV7-9 and TRBJ2-1, with 12 nucleotides matching TRBD2. Germline CDR1 is SEHNR and CDR2 is FQNEAQ (reference sequence). This CDR3 is built from 14 residues. With 2 bases clipped from V and 10 bases from J, the junction kept 3 bases outside the gene matches. The CDR3 nucleotides are TGTGCCAGCAGCTTATCTAGCGGGGGGGTGGAGCAGTTCTTC. Its translation is CASSLSSGGVEQFF.

At least ten counts were recorded for this clonotype. The CDR3 region has the DNA TGCGCCAGCAGCGTTGGGACTAGCGGGAGGGCCCTGCCCTACGAGCAGTACTTC. Residues: CASSVGTSGRALPYEQYF. The chain employs TRBV5-1 and TRBJ2-7; 16 bases agree with TRBD2. This CDR3 contains 18 residues. V was clipped by 4 bases and J by 2 bases; unmatched bases: 9. Germline V gene data show CDR1 as SGHRS and CDR2 as YFSETQ.

The gene calls are TRBV20-1 and TRBJ1-3, with D uncertain. Trimming took off 0 bases at V and 0 bases at J, with 15 bases between the two ends. Looked up from germline, CDR1 is DFQATT and CDR2 is SNEGSKA (reference sequence). This CDR3 has 17 amino acids. CDR3 sequence (DNA): TGCAGTGCTAGAGAAGACGTTTCGGCGAGCTCTGGAAACACCATATATTTT. Protein sequence: CSAREDVSASSGNTIYF.

This clonotype was picked up many times. The chain employs TRBV3-1 and TRBJ2-7; 7 bases line up with TRBD1. Germline V gives CDR1 LGHDT, CDR2 YNNKEL (reference sequence). V lost 4 bases, J lost 5 bases, and 17 bases stayed unmatched. The CDR3 is 17 amino acids. Here the CDR3 DNA reads TGTGCCAGCAGCCCCAGGATAGGGGGCAGGGTTAAGGACGAGCAGTACTTC. Protein sequence: CASSPRIGGRVKDEQYF.

In its sample, this clonotype ranks as hyperexpanded. V gene TRBV5-4 combines with J gene TRBJ2-2; D unresolved. Trimming took 4 bases from V and 4 from J, leaving 5 bases between them. CDR1 is SGHNT and CDR2 is YYREEE in the germline V gene (reference sequence). The CDR3 is 12 amino acids. CDR3 DNA: TGTGCCAGCAGCCAACCCACCGGGGAGCTGTTTTTT. Translating gives CASSQPTGELFF.

This clonotype is termed medium-sized. The gene calls are TRBV20-1 and TRBJ1-5; tentative D call: TRBD1 (5 bases). The ends were cut back, 6 bases at V and 2 bases at J, with 14 bases in the middle. Germline CDR1 and CDR2: DFQATT and SNEGSKA (reference sequence). The CDR3 consists of 14 residues. CDR3 bases: TGCAGTGCCAGGGAAGGATTGGGCAATCAGCCCCAGCATTTT. Translated: CSAREGLGNQPQHF.

In its sample, this clonotype was seen many times. The CDR3 loop is CASSQDSGTGELFF. The DNA of the CDR3 is TGTGCCAGCAGCCAAGATAGCGGGACCGGGGAGCTGTTTTTT. V usage is TRBV3-1 and J usage is TRBJ2-2; 7 bases agree with TRBD2. Germline V gene lookup returns CDR1 LGHDT and CDR2 YNNKEL (reference sequence). With V trimmed by 0 bases and J by 5 bases, 0 bases remained unmatched. The CDR3 is 14 amino acids.

This clonotype was detected ten times or more. J is TRBJ2-3 and V is TRBV19, with a possible D match to TRBD1 (6 bases). CDR3 length equals 13 residues. CDR1 LNHDA and CDR2 SQIVND come from the germline V gene (reference sequence). Between the trimmed V and J ends, which lost 3 bases and 4 bases, there was a span of 8 bases. CDR3 region: CASSMAGADTQYF. The CDR3, as DNA: TGTGCCAGTAGTATGGCAGGGGCAGATACGCAGTATTTT. Supplemented by reference TRBV19 and TRBJ2-3, the full variable domain reads DGGITQSPKYLFRKEGQNVTLSCEQNLNHDAMYWYRQDPGQGLRLIYYSQIVNDFQKGDIAEGYSVSREKKESFPLTVTSAQKNPTAFYLCASSMAGADTQYFGPGTRLTVL.

This clonotype was seen ten or more times. J is TRBJ2-3 and V is TRBV11-2, with 8 bases fitting TRBD2. This CDR3 has 15 amino acids. J lost 5 bases, V lost 1 base, and 5 bases had no gene match. Germline V lookup: CDR1 SGHAT, CDR2 FQNNGV. The CDR3 nucleotides read TGTGCCAGCAGCTTAGCGGGAGGGCCAAAAGATACGCAGTATTTT. It translates to CASSLAGGPKDTQYF.

This clonotype was seen repeatedly, ten times or more. The chain uses TRBV5-4 and TRBJ2-3; TRBD1 matches at 12 bases. Germline trimming cut 4 bases from V and 8 bases from J; bases unmatched to any gene: 8. Looked up from germline, CDR1 is SGHNT and CDR2 is YYREEE (reference sequence). This CDR3 has 15 residues. CDR3 sequence (DNA): TGTGCCAGCAGCCGTCCGGGACAGGGGGCTGGTACGCAGTATTTT. Its translation: CASSRPGQGAGTQYF.

This clonotype was picked up many times. The rearrangement uses TRBV5-5 and TRBJ2-7; D may correspond to TRBD1 or TRBD2 (5 bases each). Looked up from germline, CDR1 is SGHKS and CDR2 is YYEKEE (reference sequence). This CDR3 comprises 17 residues. The CDR3 spells CASSLGGWDVRAYEQYV. The CDR3, as DNA: TGTGCCAGCAGTTTGGGCGGTTGGGACGTCCGGGCCTACGAGCAGTACGTC.

In its sample, this clonotype is medium-sized. The chain links TRBV29-1 to TRBJ2-1, with 8 nucleotides matching TRBD1. Germline CDR1 and CDR2: SQVTM and ANQGSEA. This CDR3 is 14 amino acids long. V dropped 7 bases and J dropped 11; count of bases not matched to a gene: 16. CDR3 loop: CSAADRGRGVKQFF. In nucleotides, the CDR3 is TGCAGCGCCGCAGACAGGGGTCGTGGGGTTAAGCAGTTCTTC.